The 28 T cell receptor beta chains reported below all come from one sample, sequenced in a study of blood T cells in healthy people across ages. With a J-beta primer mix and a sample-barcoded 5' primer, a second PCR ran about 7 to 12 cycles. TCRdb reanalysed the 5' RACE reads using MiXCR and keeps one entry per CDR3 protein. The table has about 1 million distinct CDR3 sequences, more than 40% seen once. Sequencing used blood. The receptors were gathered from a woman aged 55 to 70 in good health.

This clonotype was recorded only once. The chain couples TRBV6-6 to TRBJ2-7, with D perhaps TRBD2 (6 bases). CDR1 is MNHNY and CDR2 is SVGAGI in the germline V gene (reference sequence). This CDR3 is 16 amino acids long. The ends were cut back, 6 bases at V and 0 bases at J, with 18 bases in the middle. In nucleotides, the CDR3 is TGTGCCAGCAGACGTGCGGGGACGCGGGACTCCTACGAGCAGTACTTC. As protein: CASRRAGTRDSYEQYF.

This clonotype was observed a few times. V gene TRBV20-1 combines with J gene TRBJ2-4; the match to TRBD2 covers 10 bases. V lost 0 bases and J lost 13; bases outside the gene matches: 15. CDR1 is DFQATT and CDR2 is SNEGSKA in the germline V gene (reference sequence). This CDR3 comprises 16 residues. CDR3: CSARDLAGGINNEQYF. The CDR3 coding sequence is TGCAGTGCTAGAGACTTAGCGGGAGGTATAAACAATGAGCAGTACTTC.

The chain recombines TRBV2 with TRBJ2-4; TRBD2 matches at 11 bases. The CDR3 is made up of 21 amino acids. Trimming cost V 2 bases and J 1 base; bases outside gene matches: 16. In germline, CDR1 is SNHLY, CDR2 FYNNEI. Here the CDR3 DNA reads TGTGCCAGCAGTGAATGGGGTACGACTAGCGGGACGGTTTCGGCCAAAAACATTCAGTACTTC. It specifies CASSEWGTTSGTVSAKNIQYF.

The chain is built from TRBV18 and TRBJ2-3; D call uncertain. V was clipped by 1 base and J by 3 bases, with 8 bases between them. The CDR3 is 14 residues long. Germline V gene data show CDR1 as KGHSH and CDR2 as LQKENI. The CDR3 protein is CASSPQAWTDTQYF. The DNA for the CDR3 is TGTGCCAGCTCACCACAGGCCTGGACAGATACGCAGTATTTT.

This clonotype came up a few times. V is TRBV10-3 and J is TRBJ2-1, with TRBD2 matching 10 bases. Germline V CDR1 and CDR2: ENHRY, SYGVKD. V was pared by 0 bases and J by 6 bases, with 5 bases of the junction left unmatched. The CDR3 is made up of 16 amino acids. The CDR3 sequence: CAISESNSGGSNEQFF. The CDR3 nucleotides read TGTGCCATCAGTGAGTCGAATAGCGGGGGGAGCAATGAGCAGTTCTTC.

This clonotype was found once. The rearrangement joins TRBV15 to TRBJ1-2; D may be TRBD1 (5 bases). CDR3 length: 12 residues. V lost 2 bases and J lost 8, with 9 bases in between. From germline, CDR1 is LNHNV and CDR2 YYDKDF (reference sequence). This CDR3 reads CATSRSGPGYTF. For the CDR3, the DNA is TGTGCCACCAGCAGATCAGGGCCAGGCTACACCTTC.

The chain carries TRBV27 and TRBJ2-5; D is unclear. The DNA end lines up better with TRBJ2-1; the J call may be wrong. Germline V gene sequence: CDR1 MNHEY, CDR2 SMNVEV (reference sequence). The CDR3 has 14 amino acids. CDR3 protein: CASSLAGAQETQFF. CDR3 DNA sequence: TGTGCCAGCAGTTTAGCAGGAGCACAAGAGACCCAGTTCTTC.

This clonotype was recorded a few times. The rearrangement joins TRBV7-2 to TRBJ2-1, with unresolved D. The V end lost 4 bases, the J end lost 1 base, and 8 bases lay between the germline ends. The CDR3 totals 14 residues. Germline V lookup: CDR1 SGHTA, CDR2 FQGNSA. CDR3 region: CASSSLVSYNEQFF. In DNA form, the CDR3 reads TGTGCCAGCAGCTCCTTAGTGTCCTACAATGAGCAGTTCTTC.

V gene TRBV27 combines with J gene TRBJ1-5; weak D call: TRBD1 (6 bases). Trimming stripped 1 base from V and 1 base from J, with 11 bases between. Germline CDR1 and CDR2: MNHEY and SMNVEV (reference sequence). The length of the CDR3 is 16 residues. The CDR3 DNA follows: TGTGCCAGCAGTTTATGGGGGCGCGGAAGCAATCAGCCCCAGCATTTT. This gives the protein CASSLWGRGSNQPQHF.

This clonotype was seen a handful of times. This CDR3 is CATIFGSDNEQFF. CDR3 in DNA: TGTGCCACTATCTTCGGTAGTGACAATGAGCAGTTCTTC. This sequence joins TRBV7-9 and TRBJ2-1; D is uncertain. Germline V gene sequence: CDR1 SEHNR, CDR2 FQNEAQ (reference sequence). The CDR3 spans 13 residues. The V end lost 10 bases, the J end lost 5 bases, and 15 bases lay between the germline ends.

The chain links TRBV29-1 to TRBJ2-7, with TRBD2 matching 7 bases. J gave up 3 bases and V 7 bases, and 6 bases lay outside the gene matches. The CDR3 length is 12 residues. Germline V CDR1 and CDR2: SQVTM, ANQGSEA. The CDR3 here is CSAGGGGYEQYF. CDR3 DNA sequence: TGCAGCGCGGGGGGTGGCGGCTACGAGCAGTACTTC.

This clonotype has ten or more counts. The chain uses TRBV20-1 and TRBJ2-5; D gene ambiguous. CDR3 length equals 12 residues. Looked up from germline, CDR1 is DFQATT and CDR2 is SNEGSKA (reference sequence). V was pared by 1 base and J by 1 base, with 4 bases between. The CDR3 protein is CSARGGQETQYF. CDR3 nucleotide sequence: TGCAGTGCTAGAGGGGGCCAAGAGACCCAGTACTTC.

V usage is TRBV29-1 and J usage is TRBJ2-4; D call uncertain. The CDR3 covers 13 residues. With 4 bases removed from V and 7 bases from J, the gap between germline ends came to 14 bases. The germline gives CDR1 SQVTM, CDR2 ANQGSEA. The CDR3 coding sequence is TGCAGCGTTGTAATGGGCGTTCCGAACATTCAGTACTTC. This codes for CSVVMGVPNIQYF.

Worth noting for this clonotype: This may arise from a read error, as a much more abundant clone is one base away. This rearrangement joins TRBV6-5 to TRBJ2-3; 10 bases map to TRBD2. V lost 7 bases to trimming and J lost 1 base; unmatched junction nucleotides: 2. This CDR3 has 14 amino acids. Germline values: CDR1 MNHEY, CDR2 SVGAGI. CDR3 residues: CASKGTSGTDTQYF. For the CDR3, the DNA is TGTGCCAGCAAAGGGACTAGCGGCACAGATACGCAGTATTTT.

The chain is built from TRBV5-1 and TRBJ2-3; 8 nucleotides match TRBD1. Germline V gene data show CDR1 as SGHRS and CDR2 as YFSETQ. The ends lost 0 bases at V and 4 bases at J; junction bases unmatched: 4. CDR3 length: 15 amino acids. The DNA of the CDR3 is TGCGCCAGCAGCTTGGCTCAGGGGGCGGCAGATACGCAGTATTTT. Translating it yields CASSLAQGAADTQYF.

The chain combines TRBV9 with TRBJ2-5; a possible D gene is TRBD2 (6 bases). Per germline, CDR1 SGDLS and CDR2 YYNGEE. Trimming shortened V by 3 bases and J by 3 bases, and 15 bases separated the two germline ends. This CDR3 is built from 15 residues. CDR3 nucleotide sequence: TGTGCCAGCAGCGGATCCGGGACGGGAGAAGAGACCCAGTACTTC. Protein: CASSGSGTGEETQYF.

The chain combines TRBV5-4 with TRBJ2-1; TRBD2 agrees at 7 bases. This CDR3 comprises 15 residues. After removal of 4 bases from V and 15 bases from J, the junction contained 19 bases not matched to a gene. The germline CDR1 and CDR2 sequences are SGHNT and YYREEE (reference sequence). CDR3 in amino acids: CASSPKIAGPRFWFF. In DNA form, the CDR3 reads TGTGCCAGCAGCCCAAAAATAGCGGGCCCTAGGTTTTGGTTCTTC.

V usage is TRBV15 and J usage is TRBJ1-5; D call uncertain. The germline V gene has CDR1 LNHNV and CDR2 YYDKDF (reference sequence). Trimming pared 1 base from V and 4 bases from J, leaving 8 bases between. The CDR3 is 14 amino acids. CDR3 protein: CATSRVGQNQPQHF. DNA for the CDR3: TGTGCCACCAGCAGAGTAGGGCAGAATCAGCCCCAGCATTTT.

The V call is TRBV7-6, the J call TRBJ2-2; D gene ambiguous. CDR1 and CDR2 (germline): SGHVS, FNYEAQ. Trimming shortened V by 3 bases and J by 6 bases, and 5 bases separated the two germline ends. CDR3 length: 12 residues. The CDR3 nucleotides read TGTGCCAGCAGCTTGCCGGCCGGGGAGCTGTTTTTT. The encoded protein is CASSLPAGELFF. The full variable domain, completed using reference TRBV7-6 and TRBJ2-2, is GAGVSQSPRYKVTKRGQDVALRCDPISGHVSLYWYRQALGQGPEFLTYFNYEAQQDKSGLPNDRFSAERPEGSISTLTIQRTEQRDSAMYRCASSLPAGELFFGEGSRLTVL.

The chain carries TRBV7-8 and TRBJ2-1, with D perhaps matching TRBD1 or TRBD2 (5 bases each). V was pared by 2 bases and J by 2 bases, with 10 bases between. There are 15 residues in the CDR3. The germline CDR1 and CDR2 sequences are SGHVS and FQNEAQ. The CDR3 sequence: CASSLFGGAYNEQFF. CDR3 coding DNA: TGTGCCAGCAGCTTATTTGGGGGAGCCTACAATGAGCAGTTCTTC.

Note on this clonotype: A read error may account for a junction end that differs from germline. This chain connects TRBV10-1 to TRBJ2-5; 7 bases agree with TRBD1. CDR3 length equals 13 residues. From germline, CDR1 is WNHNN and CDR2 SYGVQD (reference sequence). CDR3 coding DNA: TGCGTCAGCAGCCGGGACAGCCAGGAGACCCAGTACTTC. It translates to CVSSRDSQETQYF.

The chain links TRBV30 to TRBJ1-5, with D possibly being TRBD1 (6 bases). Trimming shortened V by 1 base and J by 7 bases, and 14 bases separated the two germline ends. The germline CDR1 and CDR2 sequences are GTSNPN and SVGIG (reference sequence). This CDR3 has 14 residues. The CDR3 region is CAWSEGGFGQPQHF. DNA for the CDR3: TGTGCCTGGAGTGAGGGGGGCTTCGGGCAGCCCCAGCATTTT.

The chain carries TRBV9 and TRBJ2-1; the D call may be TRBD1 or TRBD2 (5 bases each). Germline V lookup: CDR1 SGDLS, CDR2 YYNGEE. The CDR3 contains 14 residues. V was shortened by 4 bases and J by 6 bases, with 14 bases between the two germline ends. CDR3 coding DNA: TGTGCCAGCAGCCGGGACGCTACCGGCAATGAGCAGTTCTTC. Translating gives CASSRDATGNEQFF.

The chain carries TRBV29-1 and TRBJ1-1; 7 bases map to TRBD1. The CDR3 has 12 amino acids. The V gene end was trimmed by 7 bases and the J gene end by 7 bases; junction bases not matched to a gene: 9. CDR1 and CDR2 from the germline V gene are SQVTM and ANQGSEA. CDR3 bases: TGCAGCGGGGGGGGACAGCGTCTTGAAGCTTTCTTT. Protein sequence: CSGGGQRLEAFF.

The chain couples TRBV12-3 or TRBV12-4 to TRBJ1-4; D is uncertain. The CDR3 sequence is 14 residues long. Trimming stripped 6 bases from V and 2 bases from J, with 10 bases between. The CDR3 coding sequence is TGTGCCAGCAGCTCGGTAGACACTAATGAAAAACTGTTTTTT. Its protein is CASSSVDTNEKLFF.

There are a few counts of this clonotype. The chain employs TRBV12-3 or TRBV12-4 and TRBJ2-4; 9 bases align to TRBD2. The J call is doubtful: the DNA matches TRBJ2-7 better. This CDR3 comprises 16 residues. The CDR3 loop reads CASSTLSGSAAYEQYF. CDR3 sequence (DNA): TGTGCCAGCAGTACACTTAGCGGGAGTGCGGCCTACGAGCAGTACTTC.

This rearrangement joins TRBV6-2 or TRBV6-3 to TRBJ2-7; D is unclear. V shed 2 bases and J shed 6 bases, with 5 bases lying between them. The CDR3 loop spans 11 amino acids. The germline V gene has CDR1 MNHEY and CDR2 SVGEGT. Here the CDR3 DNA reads TGTGCCAGCAGTTACGACACCGAGCAGTACTTC. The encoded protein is CASSYDTEQYF.

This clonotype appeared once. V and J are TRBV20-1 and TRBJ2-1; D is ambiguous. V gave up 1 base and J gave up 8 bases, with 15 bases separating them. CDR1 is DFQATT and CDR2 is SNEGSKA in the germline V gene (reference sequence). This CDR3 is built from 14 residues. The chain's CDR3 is CSARGSRTVDEQFF. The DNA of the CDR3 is TGCAGTGCTAGAGGTAGCCGAACGGTTGATGAGCAGTTCTTC.